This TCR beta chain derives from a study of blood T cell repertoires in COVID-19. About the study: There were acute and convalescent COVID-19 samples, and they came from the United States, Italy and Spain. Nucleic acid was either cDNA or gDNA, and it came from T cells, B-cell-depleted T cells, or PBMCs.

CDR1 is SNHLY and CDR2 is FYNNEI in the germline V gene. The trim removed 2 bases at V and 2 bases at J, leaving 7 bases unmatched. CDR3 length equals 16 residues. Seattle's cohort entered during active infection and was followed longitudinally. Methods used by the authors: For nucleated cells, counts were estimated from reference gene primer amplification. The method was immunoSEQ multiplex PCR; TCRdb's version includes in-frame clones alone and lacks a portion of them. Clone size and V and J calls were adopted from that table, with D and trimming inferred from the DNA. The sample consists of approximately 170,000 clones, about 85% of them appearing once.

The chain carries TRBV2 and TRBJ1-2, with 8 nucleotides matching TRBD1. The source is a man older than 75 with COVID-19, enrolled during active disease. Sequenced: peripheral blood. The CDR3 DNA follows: TGTGCCAGCAGTGAATCCGATTCAGGGGGCAACTATGGCTACACCTTC. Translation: CASSESDSGGNYGYTF.